This T cell receptor beta chain came from a study of human T cells and chemical hapten exposure. Overall study results and limits: There was a positive correlation between PT1 expanded TCR counts and patch test score.

Attachment of unique molecular identifiers to individual cDNA molecules was performed in the library. TCRdb redid the calling of the RACE reads with MiXCR, one entry per CDR3 protein. The sample holds some 200,000 distinct CDR3 sequences; nearly 30% are singletons and the top ten take just under 3%. This CDR3 comprises 13 residues. Trimming shortened V by 7 bases and J by 9 bases, and 16 bases separated the two germline ends. Germline CDR1 SNHLY, CDR2 FYNNEI. This clonotype was found a few times. Its specificity is not known. This sample's time point: pre-sensitization, week 0. Treatment defined: therapeutic diphenylcyclopropenone sensitization with weekly scalp DPC.

The material sequenced was whole blood, taken in connection with sensitization to the hapten diphenylcyclopropenone (DPC). This receptor was identified in a woman between 25 and 40 years old with alopecia areata. Some clones in this sample may be carry-over from other donors' samples. The chain uses TRBV2 and TRBJ2-4, with D perhaps TRBD1 (5 bases). The CDR3 spells CASTAGSWGIQYF. CDR3 DNA: TGTGCCAGCACTGCAGGGTCTTGGGGCATTCAGTACTTC.